A single sample gave rise to the 12 T cell receptor beta chains below, sequenced in a study of long-term antiretroviral therapy in people with HIV. Survey level was the resolution at which the v3.0 immunoSEQ assay ran. The table came from immunoSEQ multiplex PCR; TCRdb's copy has only in-frame clones and leaves some out. The data hold 15,000 or so clones, with 81% observed a single time. The specimen was unsorted PBMCs, collected around 1.2 years before starting antiretroviral therapy. The receptors were gathered from a man aged 25-45 years with HIV.

The rearrangement uses TRBV15 and TRBJ2-2; D could derive from TRBD1 or TRBD2 (5 bases each). The CDR3 extends over 15 amino acids. Germline loops: CDR1 LNHNV, CDR2 YYDKDF (reference sequence). Between the trimmed V and J ends, which lost 1 base and 6 bases, there was a span of 12 bases. The CDR3, as DNA: TGTGCCACCAGCAGAGGGGGGAAATGGGCCGGGGAGCTGTTTTTT. It codes for CATSRGGKWAGELFF.

The V call is TRBV6-6, the J call TRBJ2-7; unclear D gene. Trimming pared 0 bases from V and 6 bases from J, leaving 6 bases between. This CDR3 is 12 amino acids long. Germline CDR1 is MNHNY and CDR2 is SVGAGI (reference sequence). The CDR3 loop is CASSYSGTEQYF. The DNA for the CDR3 is TGTGCCAGCAGTTACTCAGGTACCGAGCAGTACTTC.

The genes are TRBV11-2 and TRBJ2-1, with D possibly TRBD1 on 6 matching bases. The CDR3 consists of 15 residues. Germline V gene lookup returns CDR1 SGHAT and CDR2 FQNNGV. V lost 5 bases, J lost 2 bases, and 13 bases lay in between. CDR3 sequence: CASSRGQGTYNEQFF. CDR3 in DNA: TGTGCCAGCAGCCGAGGGCAGGGGACCTACAATGAGCAGTTCTTC.

The chain carries TRBV2 and TRBJ1-2; D perhaps matches TRBD1 (5 bases). The CDR3 is 11 residues long. Germline lookup yields CDR1 SNHLY and CDR2 FYNNEI. Trimming shortened V by 9 bases and J by 2 bases, and 7 bases separated the two germline ends. The DNA for the CDR3 is TGTGCCAGAGCAGGGAACTATGGCTACACCTTC. As protein: CARAGNYGYTF.

This clone was counted a few times. The chain recombines TRBV19 with TRBJ2-7; 8 nucleotides line up with TRBD1. The V segment lost 3 bases and the J segment 3 bases; nucleotides outside the gene matches: 7. There are 15 residues in the CDR3. In germline, CDR1 is LNHDA, CDR2 SQIVND (reference sequence). The DNA for the CDR3 is TGTGCCAGTAGTATCTCCGGGACAGGTTACTACGAGCAGTACTTC. It is translated as CASSISGTGYYEQYF.

This chain's CDR3 is CASSPGWDYKNIQYF. The CDR3 region has the DNA TGTGCCAGCTCCCCGGGGTGGGACTACAAAAACATTCAGTACTTC. The chain combines TRBV9 with TRBJ2-4; TRBD2 matches 7 bases. The CDR3 spans 15 residues. J lost 3 bases, V lost 7 bases, and 10 bases had no gene match. Germline values: CDR1 SGDLS, CDR2 YYNGEE.

This clone was counted a few times. V gene TRBV9 combines with J gene TRBJ2-2; D gene ambiguous. There are 12 residues in the CDR3. Germline-derived CDR1 and CDR2 are SGDLS and YYNGEE. V lost 0 bases and J 6 bases, leaving 3 bases between the germline ends. In nucleotides, the CDR3 is TGTGCCAGCAGCGTAGCGGCCGGGGAGCTGTTTTTT. Translating it yields CASSVAAGELFF.

The rearrangement joins TRBV25-1 to TRBJ2-4; 9 bases fit TRBD1. Germline V gene data show CDR1 as MGHDK and CDR2 as SYGVNS. V was clipped by 2 bases and J by 4 bases; unmatched bases: 3. This CDR3 has 15 residues. The CDR3 here is CASSEGDRVKNIQYF. CDR3 coding DNA: TGTGCCAGCAGTGAAGGGGACAGGGTTAAAAACATTCAGTACTTC. Full variable domain (rest looked up from reference TRBV25-1 and TRBJ2-4): EADIYQTPRYLVIGTGKKITLECSQTMGHDKMYWYQQDPGMELHLIHYSYGVNSTEKGDLSSESTVSRIRTEHFPLTLESARPSHTSQYLCASSEGDRVKNIQYFGAGTRLSVL.

The rearrangement links TRBV25-1 to TRBJ2-7; 10 nucleotides align to TRBD2. V trimming: 6 bases; J trimming: 3 bases; junction bases outside the gene matches: 8. This CDR3 is built from 15 residues. Per the germline V gene, CDR1 is MGHDK and CDR2 is SYGVNS. CDR3 bases: TGTGCCAGCAGCCTCAGCGGGGGGGCCCTCTACGAGCAGTACTTC. The encoded protein is CASSLSGGALYEQYF.

The gene calls are TRBV7-3 and TRBJ2-1, with D unresolved. In germline, CDR1 is SGHTA, CDR2 FQGTGA. Trimming pared 6 bases from V and 0 bases from J, leaving 12 bases between. The CDR3 consists of 15 residues. The CDR3 protein is CASSPDSRSYNEQFF. The CDR3 bases are TGTGCCAGCAGTCCAGACTCCCGCTCCTACAATGAGCAGTTCTTC.

The genes are TRBV7-2 and TRBJ1-3, with unresolved D. The CDR3 loop spans 15 amino acids. Between the trimmed V and J ends, which lost 4 bases and 0 bases, there was a span of 10 bases. Germline CDR1 reads SGHTA; CDR2 reads FQGNSA. Here the CDR3 reads CASSSYGNSGNTIYF. The CDR3, as DNA: TGTGCCAGCAGCTCGTACGGTAACTCTGGAAACACCATATATTTT.

In nucleotides, the CDR3 is TGTGCCTGTCCTACGGAGGAGGGCTCCTACGAGCAGTACTTC. This codes for CACPTEEGSYEQYF. The chain carries TRBV2 and TRBJ2-7; D may be TRBD2 (6 bases). Trimming stripped 11 bases from V and 0 bases from J, with 17 bases between. Germline V lookup: CDR1 SNHLY, CDR2 FYNNEI. This CDR3 contains 14 residues.